The 31 T cell receptor beta chains reported below all come from one sample, sequenced in a study of regulatory and conventional T cells in breast cancer. MiXCR, run by TCRdb on the PCR reads, gives a single entry per CDR3 protein. The table includes more than 15,000 distinct CDR3 sequences, around 30% detected once. The specimen was conventional T cells from blood. The receptors stem from a female donor in good health.

V usage is TRBV20-1 and J usage is TRBJ1-4; 7 bases align to TRBD1. Germline-derived CDR1 and CDR2 are DFQATT and SNEGSKA (reference sequence). The CDR3 runs to 14 residues. J gave up 4 bases and V 4 bases, and 6 bases lay outside the gene matches. CDR3 residues: CSATPTGINEKLFF. DNA for the CDR3: TGCAGTGCTACCCCGACAGGGATTAATGAAAAACTGTTTTTT.

The chain links TRBV5-1 to TRBJ2-7, with 8 bases identical to TRBD1. This CDR3 is built from 14 residues. Unmatched junction bases numbered 7, after V lost 0 bases and J lost 8 bases. The germline gives CDR1 SGHRS, CDR2 YFSETQ. This CDR3 reads CASSLGTGFNKQYF. The CDR3 bases are TGCGCCAGCAGCTTGGGGACAGGGTTCAACAAGCAGTACTTC.

The CDR3 spells CASSERGVAGVDEQYF. As DNA, the CDR3 is TGTGCCAGCAGTGAAAGGGGGGTAGCGGGAGTCGACGAGCAGTACTTC. This chain uses TRBV2 with TRBJ2-7; 9 bases map to TRBD2. This CDR3 has 16 amino acids. Per the germline V gene, CDR1 is SNHLY and CDR2 is FYNNEI. V gave up 2 bases and J gave up 5 bases; unmatched junction bases: 10.

This clonotype was observed a handful of times. The V call is TRBV5-4, the J call TRBJ1-2, with D unclear. Trimming cost V 3 bases and J 1 base, with 10 bases left between them. This CDR3 is 14 amino acids long. Germline-derived CDR1 and CDR2 are SGHNT and YYREEE (reference sequence). The CDR3 protein is CASSSYLDNYGYTF. The CDR3 DNA reads TGTGCCAGCAGCTCGTACCTCGATAACTATGGCTACACCTTC.

This clonotype was recorded a few times. The rearrangement links TRBV20-1 to TRBJ2-3, with D unresolved. The CDR3 has 13 amino acids. Germline V gene data show CDR1 as DFQATT and CDR2 as SNEGSKA (reference sequence). V lost 3 bases and J 2 bases, leaving 9 bases between the germline ends. The DNA for the CDR3 is TGCAGTGCTAGCCGACGGCTCACAGATACGCAGTATTTT. It codes for CSASRRLTDTQYF.

This chain uses TRBV28 with TRBJ2-1; D tentatively fits TRBD1 or TRBD2 (5 bases each). The ends were cut back, 5 bases at V and 4 bases at J, with 12 bases in the middle. Germline values: CDR1 MDHEN, CDR2 SYDVKM. This CDR3 spans 14 amino acids. CDR3 sequence: CASSDPGRYNEQFF. The CDR3 DNA is TGTGCCAGCAGTGATCCGGGACGATACAATGAGCAGTTCTTC.

The table lists this clonotype with a count of one. This sequence may be a read error, since a much larger clone differs from it by one base. The conserved final phenylalanine or tryptophan is absent from the CDR3, which likely points to a read error. V and J are TRBV20-1 and TRBJ1-5, with D uncertain. The V gene lost 1 base and the J gene lost 6 bases, with 10 bases spanning the gap. The CDR3 has 13 residues. Per the germline V gene, CDR1 is DFQATT and CDR2 is SNEGSKA (reference sequence). The DNA for the CDR3 is TGCAGTGCTAGAGTCCCTGGCGGTCAGCCCCAGCATCTT. Translation gives CSARVPGGQPQHL.

This clonotype is deemed medium-sized. This chain connects TRBV28 to TRBJ2-5, with D perhaps TRBD1 (5 bases). In germline, CDR1 is MDHEN, CDR2 SYDVKM. The CDR3 length is 15 residues. V was clipped by 2 bases and J by 5 bases, with 15 bases between them. The CDR3 protein is CASSLGAGVSETQYF. In DNA form, the CDR3 reads TGTGCCAGCAGTTTAGGGGCCGGCGTGAGCGAGACCCAGTACTTC.

The chain combines TRBV7-9 with TRBJ2-5, with D maybe TRBD2 (5 bases). V was shortened by 5 bases and J by 4 bases, with 11 bases between the two germline ends. This CDR3 is 13 amino acids long. Germline V gene lookup returns CDR1 SEHNR and CDR2 FQNEAQ (reference sequence). Written as DNA, the CDR3 is TGTGCCAGCAGCCCCAAAGCGGCAGAGACCCAGTACTTC. It codes for CASSPKAAETQYF.

This clonotype is medium-sized by share. V usage is TRBV5-1 and J usage is TRBJ2-2; the D call may be TRBD1 or TRBD2 (5 bases each). The V gene lost 9 bases and the J gene lost 2 bases, with 14 bases spanning the gap. In germline, CDR1 is SGHRS, CDR2 YFSETQ. The CDR3 loop spans 14 amino acids. CDR3 loop: CATSGTVNTGELFF. CDR3 bases: TGCGCCACTTCCGGGACGGTCAACACCGGGGAGCTGTTTTTT.

This clonotype has more than one count but fewer than ten. Since a much larger clone is just one base distant, this may be a read error. The chain uses TRBV20-1 and TRBJ1-5; TRBD1 might be the D (5 bases). CDR3 length equals 14 residues. Germline V gene sequence: CDR1 DFQATT, CDR2 SNEGSKA (reference sequence). CDR3 nucleotide sequence: TGCAGTGCTAGAGGGGGCAGTAGCAATCAGCCCCAGCGTTTT. It yields the protein CSARGGSSNQPQRF.

Notes on this clonotype: A read error is possible here, since a much larger clone lies one base away. The CDR3 end shows no conserved phenylalanine or tryptophan, and so a read error is likely. The chain's CDR3 is CASSLEQGSGNTIYL. For the CDR3, the DNA is TGTGCCAGCAGTTTGGAACAGGGGTCTGGAAACACCATATATCTT. The chain joins TRBV12-3 or TRBV12-4 to TRBJ1-3; 7 bases map to TRBD1. With V trimmed by 3 bases and J by 1 base, 3 bases remained unmatched. The CDR3 extends over 15 amino acids.

Only a few counts were recorded for this clonotype. The rearrangement uses TRBV2 and TRBJ2-1, with 11 bases matching TRBD1. V was clipped by 6 bases and J by 8 bases; unmatched bases: 3. Germline V gives CDR1 SNHLY, CDR2 FYNNEI. The CDR3 covers 13 residues. CDR3: CASRGQGADEQFF. CDR3 DNA sequence: TGTGCCAGCAGAGGACAGGGGGCCGATGAGCAGTTCTTC.

The J gene is TRBJ2-3, the V gene TRBV7-2; the D is unclear. Germline V gene data show CDR1 as SGHTA and CDR2 as FQGNSA. This CDR3 region has 18 residues. The V gene lost 3 bases and the J gene lost 0 bases, with 19 bases spanning the gap. The CDR3 nucleotides read TGTGCCAGCAGCTTCCAGACAACACGGGCATCTAGCACAGATACGCAGTATTTT. This translates into CASSFQTTRASSTDTQYF.

By sample share, this clonotype is medium-sized. This rearrangement joins TRBV7-9 to TRBJ1-1; D is ambiguous. Per the germline V gene, CDR1 is SEHNR and CDR2 is FQNEAQ (reference sequence). This CDR3 region has 11 residues. Trimming shortened V by 3 bases and J by 10 bases, and 9 bases separated the two germline ends. CDR3 protein: CASSFSGTAFF. As DNA, the CDR3 is TGTGCCAGCAGCTTTTCTGGAACAGCTTTCTTT.

V gene TRBV7-2 combines with J gene TRBJ2-3, with D tentatively TRBD2 (5 bases). CDR1 and CDR2 (germline): SGHTA, FQGNSA. The CDR3 extends over 13 amino acids. The V and J ends lost 5 bases and 6 bases respectively, with 12 bases between them. CDR3 DNA sequence: TGTGCCAGCAGCCCGGGGAATCGGGATACGCAGTATTTT. Protein product: CASSPGNRDTQYF.

The CDR3 DNA reads as TGTGCCAGCAGCCGGGGAGGGCGGGAGACCCAGTACTTC. Protein sequence: CASSRGGRETQYF. The chain employs TRBV7-3 and TRBJ2-5, with TRBD2 matching over 7 bases. Losses at the gene ends were 5 bases for V and 5 bases for J; bases not matched to a gene: 5. From germline, CDR1 is SGHTA and CDR2 FQGTGA. The CDR3 contains 13 residues. Full variable domain (missing parts from reference TRBV7-3 and TRBJ2-5): GAGVSQTPSNKVTEKGKYVELRCDPISGHTALYWYRQSLGQGPEFLIYFQGTGAADDSGLPNDRFFAVRPEGSVSTLKIQRTERGDSAVYLCASSRGGRETQYFGPGTRLLVL.

This clonotype is medium-sized (0.01 to 0.1%) in the sample. The rearrangement uses TRBV20-1 and TRBJ1-5; tentative D call: TRBD1 (5 bases). The CDR3 is 14 residues long. The germline V gene encodes CDR1 DFQATT and CDR2 SNEGSKA (reference sequence). Trimming pared 1 base from V and 0 bases from J, leaving 7 bases between. CDR3 sequence (DNA): TGCAGTGCTAGAGGGGGCAATAGCAATCAGCCCCAGCATTTT. Translated, it gives CSARGGNSNQPQHF.

By its share, this clonotype is medium-sized (0.01 to 0.1%). The V call is TRBV29-1, the J call TRBJ2-3; no reliable D call. The CDR3 is 16 amino acids. The V and J ends lost 0 bases and 0 bases respectively, with 13 bases between them. The V gene's germline CDR1 is SQVTM and CDR2 ANQGSEA. CDR3 residues: CSVEDRLTSSTDTQYF. In DNA, the CDR3 is TGCAGCGTTGAAGATCGTCTGACTTCTAGCACAGATACGCAGTATTTT.

This clonotype is judged medium-sized. This rearrangement joins TRBV18 to TRBJ2-7, with a weak D call TRBD2 (5 bases). The germline V gene has CDR1 KGHSH and CDR2 LQKENI. The CDR3 has 12 residues. Trimming cost V 2 bases and J 4 bases, with 6 bases left between them. CDR3 nucleotides: TGTGCCAGCTCACCAGGAGGTTACGAGCAGTACTTC. Its translation: CASSPGGYEQYF.

Details on this clonotype: This could be a read error, since a much larger clone is one nucleotide away. A read error is likely, as this CDR3 ends without the conserved phenylalanine or tryptophan. J is TRBJ1-5 and V is TRBV6-1; D not certain. Trimming took off 4 bases at V and 0 bases at J, with 4 bases between the two ends. The CDR3 is made up of 13 amino acids. CDR1 and CDR2 (germline): MNHNS, SASEGT. The chain's CDR3 is CASSGSSNQPQHS. CDR3 sequence (DNA): TGTGCCAGCAGTGGGTCTAGCAATCAGCCCCAGCATTCT.

This clonotype is medium-sized within its sample. This chain links TRBV7-9 with TRBJ1-4; D gene unclear. The length of the CDR3 is 13 residues. Trimming shortened V by 5 bases and J by 7 bases, and 11 bases separated the two germline ends. From germline, CDR1 is SEHNR and CDR2 FQNEAQ (reference sequence). In nucleotides, the CDR3 is TGTGCCAGCAGCCGGGGAGAAGGTGAAAAACTGTTTTTT. It translates to CASSRGEGEKLFF.

This chain links TRBV7-9 with TRBJ2-7, with TRBD1 matching over 9 bases. Germline V gene sequence: CDR1 SEHNR, CDR2 FQNEAQ (reference sequence). The CDR3 has 17 amino acids. After removal of 5 bases from V and 3 bases from J, the junction contained 14 bases not matched to a gene. The CDR3 DNA reads as TGTGCCAGCAGCCCCCCGTCGTGGGACAGGGATGACTACGAGCAGTACTTC. This encodes CASSPPSWDRDDYEQYF.

This clonotype was counted only a few times. The genes are TRBV6-2 or TRBV6-3 and TRBJ2-7; D might be TRBD1 or TRBD2, each matching 5 bases. Trimming pared 4 bases from V and 2 bases from J, leaving 9 bases between. The CDR3 sequence is 13 residues long. Looked up from germline, CDR1 is MNHEY and CDR2 is SVGEGT. The CDR3 nucleotides read TGTGCCAGCAGTTGGGACCCAACCTACGAGCAGTACTTC. Translating it yields CASSWDPTYEQYF.

The chain has TRBV12-3 or TRBV12-4 and TRBJ1-6; the D gene is possibly TRBD1 (6 bases). This CDR3 has 14 amino acids. Between the trimmed V and J ends, which lost 6 bases and 7 bases, there was a span of 13 bases. Written as DNA, the CDR3 is TGTGCCAGCAGCCAGAATACAGGGAATTCACCCCTCCACTTT. It encodes CASSQNTGNSPLHF.

This clonotype was seen just once. Being one base from a much bigger clone, this may be a read error. The V and J genes are TRBV6-2 or TRBV6-3 and TRBJ2-3; D uncertain. The germline CDR1 and CDR2 sequences are MNHEY and SVGEGT. Trimming removed 2 bases at V and 1 base at J, with 22 bases between. The CDR3 is made up of 19 amino acids. This CDR3 reads CASSYPSRPGQEGTDTQYF. CDR3 DNA sequence: TGTGCCAGCAGTTACCCCAGTCGACCGGGCCAAGAGGGCACAGATACGCAGTATTTT.

The chain has TRBV7-8 and TRBJ1-5; no clear D. V lost 0 bases, J lost 7 bases, and 13 bases lay in between. The CDR3 length is 15 residues. Per germline, CDR1 SGHVS and CDR2 FQNEAQ. The CDR3 nucleotides read TGTGCCAGCAGCTTAGCGGACGGGGAATACCAGCCCCAGCATTTT. Translation gives CASSLADGEYQPQHF. The full variable domain, rest sourced from reference TRBV7-8 and TRBJ1-5, is GAGVSQSPRYKVAKRGQDVALRCDPISGHVSLFWYQQALGQGPEFLTYFQNEAQLDKSGLPSDRFFAERPEGSVSTLKIQRTQQEDSAVYLCASSLADGEYQPQHFGDGTRLSIL.

The chain couples TRBV7-3 to TRBJ2-7, with D tentatively TRBD1 or TRBD2 (5 bases each). Gene TRBJ2-1 matches the end of the DNA better, so the J call may be wrong. CDR1 and CDR2 (germline): SGHTA, FQGTGA. The CDR3 consists of 15 residues. The CDR3 loop reads CASSLTGRETDEQFF. As DNA, the CDR3 is TGTGCCAGCAGCTTAACAGGCAGGGAGACCGACGAGCAGTTCTTC.

The gene calls are TRBV6-1 and TRBJ1-5; no reliable D call. The V gene lost 10 bases and the J gene lost 4 bases, with 14 bases spanning the gap. CDR3 length: 13 residues. Germline V gene data show CDR1 as MNHNS and CDR2 as SASEGT. CDR3 sequence reads: CAITLTPNQPQHF. In DNA, the CDR3 is TGTGCCATCACTTTAACACCTAATCAGCCCCAGCATTTT.

The count of this clonotype is one. Given the absence of the conserved phenylalanine or tryptophan at the CDR3 end, a read error is likely. The rearrangement links TRBV5-1 to TRBJ2-7; perhaps TRBD1 as D (6 bases). The CDR3 consists of 14 residues. Germline V gives CDR1 SGHRS, CDR2 YFSETQ. V shed 4 bases and J shed 0 bases, with 11 bases lying between them. The CDR3 reads CASSPQGTSYEQYS. CDR3 DNA: TGCGCCAGCAGCCCACAGGGCACCTCCTACGAGCAGTACTCC.

Relative to its sample, this clonotype is medium-sized. The CDR3 sequence is CASSLGGRERLEAFF. For the CDR3, the DNA is TGCGCCAGCAGCCTGGGGGGCAGGGAGCGGCTTGAAGCTTTCTTT. The genes are TRBV5-1 and TRBJ1-1, with D perhaps TRBD1 (6 bases). The germline CDR1 and CDR2 sequences are SGHRS and YFSETQ. The V and J ends lost 4 bases and 7 bases respectively, with 20 bases between them. This CDR3 has 15 amino acids. Using reference TRBV5-1 and TRBJ1-1 for the parts outside the CDR3, the full variable domain is KAGVTQTPRYLIKTRGQQVTLSCSPISGHRSVSWYQQTPGQGLQFLFEYFSETQRNKGNFPGRFSGRQFSNSRSEMNVSTLELGDSALYLCASSLGGRERLEAFFGQGTRLTVV.